This paragraph reports one T cell receptor beta chain. What it binds is not known. Sequencing used immunoSEQ multiplex PCR; TCRdb keeps in-frame clones, though not all of them. This repertoire shows about 110,000 clones, 80% to 95% found once; its top ten account for 0.45% to 0.65%. The CDR3 spans 18 residues. J lost 0 bases, V lost 6 bases, and 10 bases had no gene match. Germline assignment: CDR1 MDHEN and CDR2 SYDVKM. This specimen comes from a study of graft-versus-host responses after intestinal transplantation. Study information: Induction using anti-thymocyte globulin, followed by tacrolimus and steroids for two to four years, was given to all recipients.

Study outcomes and limitations: Patients who carried graft-donor T cell macrochimerism also had high graft-versus-host to host-versus-graft clonal ratios in their allografts. Detection of GvH clones occurred in recipient marrow, and some had their first appearance in ileum or blood.

Sequenced here: unstimulated CD8+ T cells sorted from spleen or lymph node cells, sampled before intestinal transplant. V usage is TRBV28 and J usage is TRBJ2-3; 12 nucleotides align to TRBD2. This clonotype originated in a human donor who received an intestinal transplant. In DNA, the CDR3 is TGTGCCAGCAGCTTACTAGCGGGAGGAGGGACTAGCACAGATACGCAGTATTTT. Encoded protein: CASSLLAGGGTSTDTQYF.